This entry lists 9 T cell receptor beta chains sequenced from one sample in a study of breast tumors, draining lymph nodes, adjacent tissues. Breast cancer patients provided tissue from their axillary draining lymph nodes. TCRdb fed the multiplex PCR reads into MiXCR, producing one record per CDR3 protein. The sample consists of some 140,000 distinct CDR3 sequences, about 20% of them appearing once. The sequenced material came from axillary lymph node tissue. These receptor sequences come from a female donor with breast cancer. Some clones in this sample may be carry-over from other donors' samples.

This clonotype was observed a few times. The chain has TRBV6-1 and TRBJ2-2; 9 positions agree with TRBD1. The germline V gene has CDR1 MNHNS and CDR2 SASEGT. V was pared by 10 bases and J by 4 bases, with 7 bases of the junction left unmatched. This CDR3 spans 14 amino acids. CDR3 in amino acids: CATIRDRVTGELFF. The CDR3 nucleotides read TGTGCCACTATCCGGGACAGGGTCACCGGGGAGCTGTTTTTT.

This clonotype was detected ten times or more. The rearrangement links TRBV15 to TRBJ2-2; D is undetermined. The germline V and J ends were trimmed by 5 bases and 4 bases, with 17 bases remaining between them. CDR1 LNHNV and CDR2 YYDKDF come from the germline V gene (reference sequence). There are 16 residues in the CDR3. The CDR3 reads CATSHQPRATTGELFF. The CDR3 DNA sequence: TGTGCCACCAGCCACCAGCCCCGGGCCACCACCGGGGAGCTGTTTTTT.

This clonotype was recorded at least ten times. The chain has TRBV20-1 and TRBJ1-5; 8 bases agree with TRBD1. CDR1 is DFQATT, CDR2 SNEGSKA, per germline (reference sequence). The length of the CDR3 is 16 residues. With 3 bases clipped from V and 1 base from J, the junction kept 8 bases outside the gene matches. Here the CDR3 reads CSARTGVGGSNQPQHF. The CDR3 DNA follows: TGCAGTGCTAGGACAGGGGTGGGAGGGAGCAATCAGCCCCAGCATTTT.

This clonotype was seen repeatedly, ten times or more. The genes are TRBV7-2 and TRBJ2-7, with 10 bases fitting TRBD2. The ends lost 3 bases at V and 2 bases at J; junction bases unmatched: 1. Germline-derived CDR1 and CDR2 are SGHTA and FQGNSA. The CDR3 has 14 amino acids. The CDR3 DNA follows: TGTGCCAGCAGCTTGCTAGCGGGAGCCTACGAGCAGTACTTC. Translating it yields CASSLLAGAYEQYF.

This clonotype came up many times. V gene TRBV7-2 combines with J gene TRBJ2-7; 8 bases are a match to TRBD1. CDR1 and CDR2 from the germline V gene are SGHTA and FQGNSA. J gave up 6 bases and V 8 bases, and 6 bases lay outside the gene matches. The CDR3 consists of 12 residues. The CDR3 sequence is CASRQGFGEQYF. CDR3 DNA sequence: TGTGCCAGCCGACAGGGGTTTGGCGAGCAGTACTTC.

This clonotype was recorded many times. The rearrangement links TRBV7-3 to TRBJ2-3; no definite D call. The length of the CDR3 is 16 residues. V was trimmed by 1 base and J by 0 bases, leaving 11 bases between them. CDR1 and CDR2 from the germline V gene are SGHTA and FQGTGA. This CDR3 is CASSLIGSLSTDTQYF. As DNA, the CDR3 is TGTGCCAGCAGCTTAATAGGGTCCCTTAGCACAGATACGCAGTATTTT.

This clonotype was found many times. The genes are TRBV6-5 and TRBJ1-6, with 10 bases that match TRBD1. CDR1 is MNHEY and CDR2 is SVGAGI in the germline V gene. Losses at the gene ends were 3 bases for V and 10 bases for J; bases not matched to a gene: 6. The CDR3 runs to 15 residues. This CDR3 reads CASSYRDRGRSPLHF. The CDR3 nucleotides are TGTGCCAGCAGTTATAGGGACAGGGGACGATCACCCCTCCACTTT.

This clonotype was detected many times. The genes are TRBV27 and TRBJ1-6; D uncertain. This CDR3 is built from 16 residues. CDR1 and CDR2 (germline): MNHEY, SMNVEV (reference sequence). V lost 2 bases and J 9 bases, leaving 17 bases between the germline ends. The CDR3 region has the DNA TGTGCCAGCAGTTTAGGGATGGGAGGGTTCGGTTCACCCCTCCACTTT. This encodes CASSLGMGGFGSPLHF.

This clonotype was detected ten times or more. The chain couples TRBV6-5 to TRBJ2-2; no firm D call. The V gene's germline CDR1 is MNHEY and CDR2 SVGAGI. V was pared by 2 bases and J by 6 bases, with 4 bases between. The CDR3 runs to 12 residues. This CDR3 reads CASSYDSGELFF. For the CDR3, the DNA is TGTGCCAGCAGTTACGACTCCGGGGAGCTGTTTTTT.